The source of this T cell receptor (beta chain) is a study of blood T cell repertoires in COVID-19. Turning to the study itself: T cells, B-cell-depleted T cells, or PBMCs provided the cDNA or gDNA that served as material.

Per the original methods: The authors estimated nucleated cell counts from reference gene primer amplification. The repertoire was sequenced with immunoSEQ multiplex PCR; TCRdb's copy has only in-frame clones and lacks some. V, J and clone size reflect that table, while D and trimming were determined from the DNA. The top ten clones hold roughly 3.2% of a sample with some 270,000 clones, about 80% of them seen once. V was pared by 3 bases and J by 0 bases, with 6 bases between. This CDR3 contains 14 residues. The germline V gene has CDR1 SEHNR and CDR2 FQNEAQ (reference sequence). In assigning cohorts, the study relied on participant-reported clinical history. This clone was seen only once.

Source material: PBMCs or T cells enriched from blood (not recorded which). J is TRBJ1-3 and V is TRBV7-9; no firm D call. The sequence came from a man aged 50 to 60 who had recovered from COVID-19. The chain's CDR3 is CASSLRISGNTIYF. The CDR3 nucleotides are TGTGCCAGCAGCTTGCGAATCTCTGGAAACACCATATATTTT.